These 16 T cell receptor beta chains came from one sample sequenced in a study of blood T cell repertoires in COVID-19. The table came from immunoSEQ multiplex PCR; TCRdb's copy has only in-frame clones and leaves some out. Of over 250,000 clones listed, approximately 90% are singletons. The sample comprised PBMCs or T cells enriched from blood (not recorded which). All receptors derive from a woman aged 60-75 years in a cohort exposed to, infected with or recovered from COVID-19 (not recorded which).

The chain couples TRBV5-1 to TRBJ2-1, with 9 bases fitting TRBD1. CDR3 length: 16 residues. The J segment lost 3 bases and the V segment lost 4 bases, leaving 8 bases of the junction unmatched. CDR1 is SGHRS, CDR2 YFSETQ, per germline. CDR3 in amino acids: CASSTSGTGNYNEQFF. Written as DNA, the CDR3 is TGCGCCAGCAGCACCTCCGGGACAGGGAACTACAATGAGCAGTTCTTC.

V is TRBV21-1 and J is TRBJ2-3; the D call in the table, TRBD1, was not verified against the DNA. TRBV21-1 is designated a pseudogene. CDR3 length equals 18 residues. The DNA for the CDR3 is TGTGCCAGCAGCACCGGAGAGTGTAGGACAGGTTATTCAGATACGCAGTATTTT. Its translation is CASSTGECRTGYSDTQYF.

V is TRBV28 and J is TRBJ1-2; a weak D match, TRBD1 (5 bases). Between the trimmed V and J ends, which lost 3 bases and 6 bases, there was a span of 20 bases. This CDR3 comprises 16 residues. Germline V gene sequence: CDR1 MDHEN, CDR2 SYDVKM. CDR3 sequence: CASSFGALLTYHGYTF. The CDR3 DNA follows: TGTGCCAGCAGTTTTGGGGCACTTCTAACTTATCATGGCTACACCTTC.

The V gene is TRBV27, the J gene TRBJ2-1; 10 nucleotides agree with TRBD1. Germline CDR1 reads MNHEY; CDR2 reads SMNVEV (reference sequence). This CDR3 has 15 amino acids. V gave up 2 bases and J gave up 7 bases; unmatched junction bases: 5. The CDR3 reads CASSLETGGRNEQFF. The CDR3 nucleotides read TGTGCCAGCAGTTTAGAGACAGGGGGCCGGAATGAGCAGTTCTTC.

This chain uses TRBV13 with TRBJ2-3; 11 nucleotides match TRBD2. This CDR3 has 14 residues. Germline V gene lookup returns CDR1 PRHDT and CDR2 FYEKMQ (reference sequence). Germline trimming cut 5 bases from V and 5 bases from J; bases unmatched to any gene: 3. The CDR3 sequence: CASSLSGRGDTQYF. CDR3 bases: TGTGCCAGCAGCCTTAGCGGGAGGGGAGATACGCAGTATTTT. The complete variable domain, with remaining parts taken from reference TRBV13 and TRBJ2-3, reads AAGVIQSPRHLIKEKRETATLKCYPIPRHDTVYWYQQGPGQDPQFLISFYEKMQSDKGSIPDRFSAQQFSDYHSELNMSSLELGDSALYFCASSLSGRGDTQYFGPGTRLTVL.

Here the CDR3 reads CASSPLTGLRGYGYTF. DNA of the CDR3: TGTGCCAGCAGTCCCCTCACGGGCCTCAGGGGGTATGGCTACACCTTC. The chain recombines TRBV28 with TRBJ1-2, with 7 bases fitting TRBD1. V was pared by 5 bases and J by 5 bases, with 14 bases of the junction left unmatched. Looked up from germline, CDR1 is MDHEN and CDR2 is SYDVKM. This CDR3 contains 16 residues.

V gene TRBV27 combines with J gene TRBJ1-6; no firm D call. Germline V gene lookup returns CDR1 MNHEY and CDR2 SMNVEV (reference sequence). V shed 6 bases and J shed 7 bases, with 13 bases lying between them. This CDR3 contains 14 residues. The CDR3: CASRPRGLNSPLHF. CDR3 nucleotide sequence: TGTGCCAGCAGACCTCGGGGTCTGAATTCACCCCTCCACTTT.

A single count supports this clone. The rearrangement joins TRBV7-6 to TRBJ1-1, with 8 nucleotides matching TRBD1. The CDR3 loop spans 17 amino acids. In germline, CDR1 is SGHVS, CDR2 FNYEAQ. Trimming took 0 bases from V and 0 from J; bases not matched to a gene: 6. CDR3 sequence: CASSLAPTGVLNTEAFF. The CDR3 DNA sequence: TGTGCCAGCAGCTTAGCACCGACAGGGGTCCTGAACACTGAAGCTTTCTTT.

The rearrangement links TRBV10-1 to TRBJ2-3; D might be TRBD2 (7 bases). This CDR3 has 16 amino acids. V lost 0 bases and J 1 base, leaving 11 bases between the germline ends. Germline V gene sequence: CDR1 WNHNN, CDR2 SYGVQD (reference sequence). The CDR3: CASSESKGGGTDTQYF. DNA for the CDR3: TGCGCCAGCAGTGAGTCAAAAGGGGGGGGCACAGATACGCAGTATTTT.

The chain has TRBV2 and TRBJ1-6; a weak D match, TRBD1 (6 bases). With 11 bases removed from V and 7 bases from J, the gap between germline ends came to 18 bases. The CDR3 runs to 14 residues. Germline-derived CDR1 and CDR2 are SNHLY and FYNNEI. The CDR3 loop reads CAGLNRAPNSPLHF. CDR3 in DNA: TGTGCCGGATTAAACAGGGCCCCAAATTCACCCCTCCACTTT.

The genes are TRBV12-3 or TRBV12-4 and TRBJ1-2; 9 bases map to TRBD1. This CDR3 is 13 amino acids long. The junction had 7 bases not matched to a gene; V was cut back by 6 bases and J by 8 bases. The DNA of the CDR3 is TGTGCCAGCAGAGATACAGGGGGCGAAGGCTACACCTTC. This codes for CASRDTGGEGYTF.

The CDR3 DNA reads TGTGCCAGCAGCTTATGGAGTAGCTCGGGCAATGAGCAGTTCTTC. Protein sequence: CASSLWSSSGNEQFF. V is TRBV7-8 and J is TRBJ2-1, with no clear D. V was shortened by 2 bases and J by 6 bases, with 14 bases between the two germline ends. Germline V gives CDR1 SGHVS, CDR2 FQNEAQ. The CDR3 consists of 15 residues.

The chain has TRBV28 and TRBJ2-5; tentative D call: TRBD1 (5 bases). CDR3 length: 13 amino acids. Trimming pared 7 bases from V and 5 bases from J, leaving 14 bases between. Germline CDR1 reads MDHEN; CDR2 reads SYDVKM. The chain's CDR3 is CASNTGRAETQYF. CDR3 DNA: TGTGCCAGCAACACAGGTCGGGCGGAGACCCAGTACTTC.

This clone was recorded once. V and J are TRBV4-3 and TRBJ1-3; D is uncertain. Per germline, CDR1 LGHNA and CDR2 YSLEER. CDR3 length: 13 amino acids. Deletions cut 0 bases from V and 14 bases from J, with 14 bases between. The CDR3 DNA sequence: TGCGCCAGCAGCCAAGATCTCGGGTTTCCTGTATATTTT. It yields the protein CASSQDLGFPVYF.

The chain has TRBV29-1 and TRBJ1-1, with D possibly matching TRBD1 (5 bases). V lost 4 bases and J 1 base, leaving 10 bases between the germline ends. The CDR3 contains 13 residues. Germline V CDR1 and CDR2: SQVTM, ANQGSEA. The CDR3 is CSVVGAPNTEAFF. The CDR3 region has the DNA TGCAGCGTTGTAGGGGCCCCGAACACTGAAGCTTTCTTT.

The chain uses TRBV9 and TRBJ1-4; 7 nucleotides match TRBD1. CDR1 and CDR2 (germline): SGDLS, YYNGEE. The CDR3 is 16 residues long. Trimming cost V 4 bases and J 7 bases; bases outside gene matches: 13. CDR3 loop: CASSPGGGGGSEKLFF. The CDR3 nucleotides are TGTGCCAGCAGCCCCGGGGGCGGAGGGGGCAGTGAAAAACTGTTTTTT.